This T cell receptor beta chain was retrieved from a study of CD8 T cells in Susac syndrome. Study-level information: Patients with Susac syndrome were therapy-naive, treated with corticosteroids, or treated with intravenous immunoglobulin alone when blood was collected. Overall study results and limits: Susac syndrome CD4+ T cell repertoires showed no clonal expansion.

V gave up 3 bases and J gave up 3 bases; unmatched junction bases: 4. This CDR3 has 14 amino acids. Random hexamers primed reverse transcription of 0.5 to 1 ug RNA. TCRdb re-called the immunoSEQ multiplex PCR reads through MiXCR, storing one row per CDR3 protein. Of 200,000 to 300,000 distinct CDR3 sequences listed, 90% to 96% are singletons. Points on this clonotype: Its matching antigen is unknown.

Diagnostic criteria for definite or probable disease, in their recently defined form, were met by the patients with Susac syndrome. While CD8+ and CD4+ T cells were isolated negatively, TEMRA cells were enriched by FACS. The rearrangement uses TRBV12-3 or TRBV12-4 and TRBJ2-5; 7 nucleotides agree with TRBD1. Sequenced sample: CD4+ T cells from PBMCs. The source is a human donor with Susac syndrome. Here the CDR3 DNA reads TGTGCCAGCAGTTTGGGACAGCTAGAAGAGACCCAGTACTTC. Its protein product is CASSLGQLEETQYF.